Listed here is a single TCR beta chain. The specificity of this receptor is unknown. Mismatch with germline at one junction end may stem from a read error. The data stem from a study of blood T cells in healthy people across ages (dated by TCRdb to the mid-2010s). General notes on the study: In model experiments, roughly one uniquely barcoded TCR beta cDNA molecule per two T cells was captured by template switching. To avoid experimental bias, donors of different ages were spread randomly across the sequencing lanes. Using deep sequencing normalized with unique cDNA molecular identifiers, the study measured how TCR beta repertoire diversity changes with age. The study analyzed two additional independent replicas of 1 million unique cDNA reads from the same blood draw for two donors, one aged 18 to 30 and one aged 80 or older. The donors were divided into four age groups: young (average around 16 years), middle-aged (about 41), aged (approximately 59) and long-lived (82). On the study overall, not on this receptor specifically: Because profiling used bulk unsorted PBMCs, naive and antigen-experienced compartments could not be compared conclusively. The long-lived group showed more naive CD4+ T cells, fewer expanded clones and increased TCR diversity than the aged group, suggesting age selection. Observed TCR beta diversity correlated strongly with the percentage of naive T cells measured by flow cytometry. Estimates of total diversity from one million sequenced T cells were regarded as lower bounds and underestimates. Because donor CMV infection status was unknown, age-related changes in expanded clonotypes were potentially confounded. Observed TCR beta diversity per million T cells fell roughly linearly with age, and a significant reduction was already apparent by age around 44.

The library was prepared using 5' RACE. The sequencing machine was an Illumina HiSeq 2500. A second 7 to 11 cycle PCR used a sample-barcoded 5' primer and a J-beta primer mix. A template-switch 5' adaptor carrying 12 random nucleotides introduced a unique molecular identifier onto each TCR beta cDNA molecule. Each sample yielded at least 3 million CDR3-containing paired-end reads. The Mint cDNA synthesis kit, primed by a TRBC-specific oligonucleotide, was used to synthesize first-strand cDNA from all RNA. Following uracil-DNA glycosylase treatment, a first 18-cycle PCR with universal primers M1SS and BC2_uni_R was performed on all cDNA. The published analysis was carried out like this. Each sample was normalized by randomly selecting 1 million high-quality reads, each carrying a distinct molecular identifier. Instead of being binned into consensus sequences, reads that shared molecular identifiers were thrown out. MiTCR, run with a Q25 quality threshold and the strictest error-elimination algorithm, handled CDR3 identification, clonotype clustering and error correction. A nonparametric unseen species model with Euler transformation was used to estimate lower-bound total TCR beta diversity. TCRdb reanalyzed the raw reads on its own, using fastp at Q25 for trimming and MiXCR for clone calling, and kept in-frame beta chains. Rows with a matching CDR3 protein are joined into one entry that keeps the most common DNA and genes. TCRdb, not the original authors, processed these V and J calls. In all, the sample holds roughly 500,000 distinct CDR3 sequences, and about 25% of those were seen once. Jointly, the top ten make up around 18% of the sample.

From the germline V gene, CDR1 is SGHRS and CDR2 is YFSETQ. Taken from cysteine to phenylalanine, the CDR3 has 12 residues. Only the CDR3 portion is preserved as DNA: 36 bases, with reading frame beginning at the first base. The donors were some 39 Caucasian individuals from Russia, aged roughly 6 to 100 years, who were systemically healthy. Ten milliliters of peripheral blood were drawn from each donor into EDTA-treated Vacutainer tubes. Ficoll-Paque density-gradient centrifugation was used to isolate PBMCs, with at least 7 million per sample. Total RNA was extracted from PBMCs with Trizol reagent, with at least 5 micrograms obtained per sample. Naive CD45RAhigh/CD27high T cell percentages were measured by flow cytometry on a PBMC aliquot from every donor.

The specimen sequenced was blood. The TCR originated in a woman aged 70 to 79 in good health. This chain is built from TRBV5-1 and TRBJ2-3; no D gene is confidently identified. The nucleotide sequence reads TGCGCCAGCAGCCTCGGAACAGATACGCGGTATTTT. Its protein reads: CASSLGTDTRYF.